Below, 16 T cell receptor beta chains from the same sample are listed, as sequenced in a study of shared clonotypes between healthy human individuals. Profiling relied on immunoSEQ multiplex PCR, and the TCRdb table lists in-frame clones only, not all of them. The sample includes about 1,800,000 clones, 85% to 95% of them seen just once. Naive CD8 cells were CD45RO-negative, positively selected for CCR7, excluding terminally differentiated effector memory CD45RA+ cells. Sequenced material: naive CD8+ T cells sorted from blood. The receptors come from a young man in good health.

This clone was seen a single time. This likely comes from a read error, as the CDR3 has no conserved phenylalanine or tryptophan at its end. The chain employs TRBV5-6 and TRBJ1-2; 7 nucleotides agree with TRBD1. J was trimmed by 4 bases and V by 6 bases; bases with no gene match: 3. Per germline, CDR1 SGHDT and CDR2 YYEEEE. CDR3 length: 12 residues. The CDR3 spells CASTTGAYGYTL. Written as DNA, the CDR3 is TGTGCCAGCACCACAGGGGCCTATGGCTACACCCTC.

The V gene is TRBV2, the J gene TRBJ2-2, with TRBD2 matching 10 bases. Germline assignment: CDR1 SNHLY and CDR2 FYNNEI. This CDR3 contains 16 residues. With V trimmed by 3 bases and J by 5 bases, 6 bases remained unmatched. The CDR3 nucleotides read TGTGCCAGCAGTGAGCTAGCGGGAGAAGGAACCGGGGAGCTGTTTTTT. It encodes CASSELAGEGTGELFF.

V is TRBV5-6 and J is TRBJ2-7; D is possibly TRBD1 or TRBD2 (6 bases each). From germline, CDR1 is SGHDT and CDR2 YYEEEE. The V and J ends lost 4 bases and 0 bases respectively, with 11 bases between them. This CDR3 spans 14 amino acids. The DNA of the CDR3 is TGTGCCAGCAGCCGACCGGGGGCCTCCTACGAGCAGTACTTC. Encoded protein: CASSRPGASYEQYF.

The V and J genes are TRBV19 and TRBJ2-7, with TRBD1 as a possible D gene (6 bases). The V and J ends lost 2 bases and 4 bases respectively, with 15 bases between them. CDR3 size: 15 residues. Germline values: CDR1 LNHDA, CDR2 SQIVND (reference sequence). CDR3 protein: CASSISTGLQYEQYF. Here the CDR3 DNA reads TGTGCCAGTAGTATAAGCACAGGGCTACAATACGAGCAGTACTTC.

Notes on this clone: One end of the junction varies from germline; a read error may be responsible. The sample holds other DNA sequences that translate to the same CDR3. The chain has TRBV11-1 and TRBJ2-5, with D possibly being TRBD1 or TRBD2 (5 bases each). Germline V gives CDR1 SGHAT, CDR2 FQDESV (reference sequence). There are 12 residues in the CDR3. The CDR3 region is CASSLAGETQYF. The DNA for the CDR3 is TGTGCCAGCAGCCTAGCAGGGGAGACCCAGTACTTC.

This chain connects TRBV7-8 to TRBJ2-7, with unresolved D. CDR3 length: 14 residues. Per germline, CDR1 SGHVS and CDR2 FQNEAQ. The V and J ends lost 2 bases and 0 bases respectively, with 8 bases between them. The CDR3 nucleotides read TGTGCCAGCAGCTTATCGTCATTCTCCTACGAGCAGTACTTC. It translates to CASSLSSFSYEQYF.

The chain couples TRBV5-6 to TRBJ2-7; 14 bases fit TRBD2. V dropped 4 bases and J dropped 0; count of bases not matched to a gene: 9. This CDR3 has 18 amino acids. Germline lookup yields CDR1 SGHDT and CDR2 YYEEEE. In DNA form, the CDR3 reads TGTGCCAGCAGCCCCGGACTAGCGGGAGGACTCAGCTCCTACGAGCAGTACTTC. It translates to CASSPGLAGGLSSYEQYF.

The CDR3 DNA is TGTGCCAGCAGCTTGGCTCCCGACAGGGGGGGATCACCCCTCCACTTT. Its translation is CASSLAPDRGGSPLHF. The V gene is TRBV5-4, the J gene TRBJ1-6; 9 bases align to TRBD1. Germline values: CDR1 SGHNT, CDR2 YYREEE (reference sequence). Trimming cost V 0 bases and J 10 bases; bases outside gene matches: 8. This CDR3 comprises 16 residues.

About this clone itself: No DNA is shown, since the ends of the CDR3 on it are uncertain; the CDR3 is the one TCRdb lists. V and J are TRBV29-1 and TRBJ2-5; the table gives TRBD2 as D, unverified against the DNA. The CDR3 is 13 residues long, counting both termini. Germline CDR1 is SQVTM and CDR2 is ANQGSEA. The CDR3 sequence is CSVVFLYQETQYF.

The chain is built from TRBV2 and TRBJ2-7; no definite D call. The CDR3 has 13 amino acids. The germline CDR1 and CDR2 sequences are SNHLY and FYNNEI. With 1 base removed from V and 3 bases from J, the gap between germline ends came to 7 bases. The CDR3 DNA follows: TGTGCCAGCAGTGAAGGCTTCCTCTACGAGCAGTACTTC. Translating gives CASSEGFLYEQYF.

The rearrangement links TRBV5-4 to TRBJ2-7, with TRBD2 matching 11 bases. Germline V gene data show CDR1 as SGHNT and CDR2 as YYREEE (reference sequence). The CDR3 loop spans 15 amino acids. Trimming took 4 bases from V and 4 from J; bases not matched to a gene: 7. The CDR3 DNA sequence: TGTGCCAGCAGCATGGGACTAGCGGACACATACGAGCAGTACTTC. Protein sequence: CASSMGLADTYEQYF.

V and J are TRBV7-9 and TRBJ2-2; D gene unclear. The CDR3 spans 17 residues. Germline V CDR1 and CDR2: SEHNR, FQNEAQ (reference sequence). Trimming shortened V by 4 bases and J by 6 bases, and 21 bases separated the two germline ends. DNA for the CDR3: TGTGCCAGCAGCTCAGTGGGATACCTTAAACCAGCCGGGGAGCTGTTTTTT. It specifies CASSSVGYLKPAGELFF.

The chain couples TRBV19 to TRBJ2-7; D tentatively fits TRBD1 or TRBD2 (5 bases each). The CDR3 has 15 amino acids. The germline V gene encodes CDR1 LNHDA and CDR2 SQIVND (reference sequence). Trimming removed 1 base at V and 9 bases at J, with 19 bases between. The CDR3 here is CASSIVTGLGPPQYF. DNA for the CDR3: TGTGCCAGTAGTATAGTAACTGGATTGGGACCCCCGCAGTACTTC.

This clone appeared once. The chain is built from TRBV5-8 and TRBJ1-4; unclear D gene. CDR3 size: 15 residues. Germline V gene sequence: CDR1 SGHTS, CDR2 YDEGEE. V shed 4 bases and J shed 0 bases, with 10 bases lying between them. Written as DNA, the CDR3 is TGTGCCAGCAGCCGGGAGGGTGCAACTAATGAAAAACTGTTTTTT. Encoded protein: CASSREGATNEKLFF.

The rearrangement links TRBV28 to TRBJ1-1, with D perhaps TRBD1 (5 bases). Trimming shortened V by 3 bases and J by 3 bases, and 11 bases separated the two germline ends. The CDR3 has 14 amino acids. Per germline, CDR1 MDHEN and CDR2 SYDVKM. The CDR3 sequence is CASSLTVGDTEAFF. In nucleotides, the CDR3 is TGTGCCAGCAGTTTGACAGTCGGGGACACTGAAGCTTTCTTT.

The CDR3 DNA is TGTGCCAGCAGCTTGCCAGGTCCCTACGAGCAGTACTTC. It codes for CASSLPGPYEQYF. The chain joins TRBV11-2 to TRBJ2-7; D ambiguous. Germline loops: CDR1 SGHAT, CDR2 FQNNGV. V was clipped by 3 bases and J by 2 bases, with 8 bases between them. The CDR3 contains 13 residues.